A single sample gave rise to the 30 T cell receptor beta chains below, sequenced in a study of T cells in women clearing cervical HPV infection. The assay was immunoSEQ multiplex PCR, and TCRdb's table has in-frame clones only and misses some. In all, the sample yields more than 45,000 clones. Material: blood buffy coat. These receptors came from a woman aged 18-70 years with a cervical HPV16 infection that either progressed to CIN3+ or cleared (not recorded which).

Remarks on this clone: The read terminates 3 residues before the CDR3 end, so the remaining end is supplied by the germline J gene. V gene TRBV7-6 combines with J gene TRBJ2-5; 13 bases are a match to TRBD2. Unmatched junction bases numbered 7, after V lost 1 base and J lost 5 bases. CDR1 SGHVS and CDR2 FNYEAQ come from the germline V gene. The CDR3 runs to 17 residues. The CDR3 sequence: CASSLGTSGGAWETQYF. CDR3 DNA, as far as it was read: TGTGCCAGCAGCTTAGGCACTAGCGGGGGGGCCTGGGAGACC.

Notes on this clone: The CDR3 end lies 3 residues beyond the end of the read and is filled in from the germline J gene. The chain couples TRBV11-2 to TRBJ2-5; D may be TRBD2 (7 bases). The CDR3 consists of 15 residues. Germline V lookup: CDR1 SGHAT, CDR2 FQNNGV. V dropped 5 bases and J dropped 7 bases, with 20 bases sitting between them. The part of the CDR3 DNA that was read is TGTGCCAGCAGCCCCGAGGCGGCGGGGGCGGGGACC. Protein product: CASSPEAAGAGT. From start to end, the CDR3 is CASSPEAAGAGTQYF.

A remark on this clone: The read halts 3 residues ahead of the CDR3 end, with the missing end drawn from the germline J gene. The V call is TRBV10-3, the J call TRBJ1-1; 8 bases match TRBD1. The CDR3 covers 11 residues. V shed 10 bases, J shed 6 bases, and the junction held 4 bases outside the gene matches. CDR1 is ENHRY and CDR2 is SYGVKD in the germline V gene. CDR3 bases read: TGTGCCAGCCAGACAGGGGCTGAA. It translates to CASQTGAE. The full CDR3 reads CASQTGAEAFF.

On this clone itself: The CDR3 goes on 3 residues after the read ends, and that part is filled in from the germline J gene. The chain employs TRBV6-1 and TRBJ1-5; D ambiguous. The CDR3 runs to 15 residues. CDR1 and CDR2 from the germline V gene are MNHNS and SASEGT. Trimming pared 1 base from V and 3 bases from J, leaving 10 bases between. CDR3 sequence: CASSEEQMFNQPQHF. Partial CDR3 DNA: TGTGCCAGCAGTGAAGAACAGATGTTCAATCAGCCC.

Details on this clone: The CDR3 end is not reached by the read, which stops 3 residues before it; the germline J gene fills it in. The chain is built from TRBV5-8 and TRBJ1-6, with TRBD1 as a possible D gene (6 bases). V was trimmed by 6 bases and J by 3 bases, leaving 10 bases between them. This CDR3 contains 14 residues. The germline gives CDR1 SGHTS, CDR2 YDEGEE. The sequenced CDR3 bases are TGTGCCAGCAATCAGGGGCGCTATAATTCACCC. Its translation is CASNQGRYNSP. The full CDR3 sequence reads CASNQGRYNSPLHF.

A remark on this clone: The CDR3 end lies 3 residues beyond the end of the read and is filled in from the germline J gene. J is TRBJ2-7 and V is TRBV19; the D gene is possibly TRBD1 (6 bases). Germline CDR1 reads LNHDA; CDR2 reads SQIVND (reference sequence). This CDR3 is 15 amino acids long. V gave up 4 bases and J gave up 4 bases, with 17 bases separating them. The CDR3 here is CASSSFETGSYEQYF. The CDR3 DNA, read in part, is TGTGCCAGTAGTAGTTTTGAGACAGGTTCGTACGAG.

Details on this clone: The CDR3 is cut off 3 residues early in the read; its end comes from the germline J gene. The chain recombines TRBV5-1 with TRBJ2-2; D is undetermined. The CDR3 spans 13 residues. V was clipped by 1 base and J by 6 bases, with 7 bases between them. CDR1 SGHRS and CDR2 YFSETQ come from the germline V gene. The DNA read from the CDR3 is TGCGCCAGCAGCTTGTTAAGCGCCGGGGAG. This sequence encodes CASSLLSAGE. The entire CDR3 protein is CASSLLSAGELFF.

About this clone itself: The CDR3 end lies 3 residues beyond the end of the read and is filled in from the germline J gene. V usage is TRBV4-1 and J usage is TRBJ1-1, with D maybe TRBD1 (5 bases). Germline V gene lookup returns CDR1 MGHRA and CDR2 YSYEKL. The CDR3 has 15 residues. The germline V and J ends were trimmed by 0 bases and 5 bases, with 13 bases remaining between them. Incomplete CDR3 DNA: TGCGCCAGCAGCCAAGACAGGGCCTCGAGGACTGAA. This codes for CASSQDRASRTE. The CDR3 in its entirety is CASSQDRASRTEAFF.

For this clone: The read terminates 3 residues ahead of where the CDR3 ends, so the germline J gene completes it. V is TRBV5-1 and J is TRBJ1-2; D call uncertain. Germline V gene data show CDR1 as SGHRS and CDR2 as YFSETQ. CDR3 length: 13 amino acids. V gave up 0 bases and J gave up 5 bases, with 8 bases separating them. The CDR3 DNA, read in part, is TGCGCCAGCAGCTTGGATAGGGCTTATGGC. Translating it yields CASSLDRAYG. The CDR3 reads in full as CASSLDRAYGYTF.

The chain's CDR3 is CSAAYPNEKLFF. The covered CDR3 bases are TGCAGTGCTGCGTACCCCAATGAAAAA. The chain links TRBV20-1 to TRBJ1-4; D not resolved. Read coverage stops 3 residues before the CDR3 terminus; the germline J gene supplies the remainder. Germline loops: CDR1 DFQATT, CDR2 SNEGSKA (reference sequence). Deletions cut 5 bases from V and 5 bases from J, with 9 bases between. The CDR3 length is 12 residues.

CDR3 residues: CATQGVGSNQPQHF. CDR3 DNA, as far as it was read: TGTGCCACCCAGGGGGTCGGGAGCAATCAGCCC. V usage is TRBV28 and J usage is TRBJ1-5; 7 bases line up with TRBD1. Read coverage stops 3 residues before the CDR3 terminus; the germline J gene supplies the remainder. The CDR3 covers 14 residues. Germline V gives CDR1 MDHEN, CDR2 SYDVKM. J was trimmed by 1 base and V by 10 bases; bases with no gene match: 7. Filled out from reference TRBV28 and TRBJ1-5, the complete variable domain reads DVKVTQSSRYLVKRTGEKVFLECVQDMDHENMFWYRQDPGLGLRLIYFSYDVKMKEKGDIPEGYSVSREKKERFSLILESASTNQTSMYLCATQGVGSNQPQHFGDGTRLSIL.

Of note for this clone: The sequenced fragment ends 3 residues before the CDR3 boundary, so the rest is inferred from the germline J gene. This chain links TRBV20-1 with TRBJ2-5, with 10 positions matching TRBD2. V trimming: 6 bases; J trimming: 5 bases; junction bases outside the gene matches: 6. CDR1 and CDR2 from the germline V gene are DFQATT and SNEGSKA (reference sequence). The CDR3 has 13 residues. This CDR3 is CSAERGGGETQYF. The part of the CDR3 DNA that was read is TGCAGTGCAGAGCGGGGGGGAGGGGAGACC.

As regards this clone: Read data end 3 residues before the CDR3 end; the end is taken from the germline J gene. The chain has TRBV23-1 and TRBJ2-2; 8 bases fit TRBD1. TRBV23-1 is recorded as an ORF, its role being uncertain. This CDR3 comprises 18 residues. V trimming: 1 base; J trimming: 5 bases; junction bases outside the gene matches: 12. The CDR3 DNA, read in part, is TGCGCCAGCAGTCAATTGGTAAAGGGACAGGAAATTACCGGGGAG. It encodes CASSQLVKGQEITGE. The CDR3 as a whole reads CASSQLVKGQEITGELFF.

On this clone: The CDR3 extends 3 residues past the end of the read, so its final part is completed from the germline J gene. The chain is built from TRBV19 and TRBJ2-5; a weak D match, TRBD2 (6 bases). This CDR3 spans 15 amino acids. CDR1 and CDR2 (germline): LNHDA, SQIVND (reference sequence). Trimming took 3 bases from V and 4 from J, leaving 15 bases between them. CDR3 DNA (partial): TGTGCCAGTAGTATTCAGCAGGGAGGAGGAGAGACC. Its protein product is CASSIQQGGGET. In full, the CDR3 reads CASSIQQGGGETQYF.

Comment on this clone: The DNA ends 3 residues before the CDR3 does, and the rest of the CDR3 is filled in from the germline J gene. The rearrangement joins TRBV5-5 to TRBJ2-1; D could derive from TRBD1 or TRBD2 (6 bases each). The germline CDR1 and CDR2 sequences are SGHKS and YYEKEE (reference sequence). The CDR3 has 14 amino acids. Trimming took 0 bases from V and 8 from J, leaving 12 bases between them. The CDR3 protein is CASSLGQGRYEQFF. The part of the CDR3 DNA that was read is TGTGCCAGCAGCTTGGGGCAGGGGAGGTATGAG.

Comment on this clone: Read data end 3 residues before the CDR3 end; the end is taken from the germline J gene. This rearrangement joins TRBV4-2 to TRBJ2-7, with TRBD2 matching over 9 bases. V trimming: 2 bases; J trimming: 6 bases; junction bases outside the gene matches: 11. Germline loops: CDR1 LGHNA, CDR2 YNFKEQ. The CDR3 covers 16 residues. The sequenced part of the CDR3 DNA is TGTGCCAGCAGCCAACTTATAGCGGGAGAAAGCTCCGAG. Amino acids: CASSQLIAGESSE. The CDR3, in full, reads CASSQLIAGESSEQYF.

Details on this clone: The read comes to an end 3 residues before the CDR3 does, leaving the germline J gene to fill in the end. V and J are TRBV10-3 and TRBJ2-1; 7 bases agree with TRBD2. V was clipped by 6 bases and J by 3 bases; unmatched bases: 5. In germline, CDR1 is ENHRY, CDR2 SYGVKD. This CDR3 is 14 amino acids long. Partial CDR3 DNA: TGTGCCATCAGCGGGGGGACCTACTACAATGAG. Translating it yields CAISGGTYYNE. The CDR3 as a whole reads CAISGGTYYNEQFF.

In regard to this clone: The read ends 3 residues shy of where the CDR3 ends; the end is completed using the germline J gene. The J gene is TRBJ2-7, the V gene TRBV7-9, with a tentative D call TRBD2 (7 bases). Germline V gene lookup returns CDR1 SEHNR and CDR2 FQNEAQ (reference sequence). CDR3 length: 14 residues. Trimming took 0 bases from V and 6 from J, leaving 12 bases between them. The part of the CDR3 DNA that was read is TGTGCCAGCAGCTTAGCGGGGGGGCCGGGCGAG. This codes for CASSLAGGPGE. In full, the CDR3 is CASSLAGGPGEQYF.

The sequenced part of the CDR3 DNA is TGTGCCAGTATGCGACTCACGGAGGTCTATGGC. Translating it yields CASMRLTEVYG. The full CDR3 reads CASMRLTEVYGYTF. This chain joins TRBV19 and TRBJ1-2; D ambiguous. The observed sequence ends 3 residues before the CDR3 terminus, with the missing tail filled in from the germline J gene. The CDR3 is 14 amino acids. The V gene's germline CDR1 is LNHDA and CDR2 SQIVND (reference sequence). The V and J ends lost 7 bases and 4 bases respectively, with 16 bases between them.

Remarks on this clone: The read ends 3 residues early relative to the CDR3; the germline J gene fills the gap. This chain uses TRBV2 with TRBJ1-1; D is unclear. This CDR3 has 14 residues. V was shortened by 4 bases and J by 5 bases, with 14 bases between the two germline ends. Germline V gives CDR1 SNHLY, CDR2 FYNNEI. CDR3 protein: CASSVGNRGTEAFF. The DNA read from the CDR3 is TGTGCCAGCAGTGTCGGAAACCGAGGGACTGAA.

Incomplete CDR3 DNA: TGTGCCAGCAGCCCACCGGGACAGAATAATGAAAAA. This gives the protein CASSPPGQNNEK. The full CDR3 reads CASSPPGQNNEKLFF. The gene calls are TRBV28 and TRBJ1-4, with 7 positions matching TRBD1. The read terminates 3 residues ahead of where the CDR3 ends, so the germline J gene completes it. CDR3 length: 15 amino acids. After removal of 6 bases from V and 4 bases from J, the junction contained 8 bases not matched to a gene. CDR1 is MDHEN and CDR2 is SYDVKM in the germline V gene.

On this clone: The CDR3 is cut off 3 residues early in the read; its end comes from the germline J gene. The chain links TRBV20-1 to TRBJ1-1, with D perhaps TRBD1 (5 bases). The CDR3 covers 15 residues. From germline, CDR1 is DFQATT and CDR2 SNEGSKA (reference sequence). V gave up 2 bases and J gave up 2 bases, with 15 bases separating them. CDR3 loop: CSARNTLTVNTEAFF. The CDR3 DNA, read in part, is TGCAGTGCTAGAAACACCCTGACAGTTAACACTGAA.

With respect to this clone: The read ends 3 residues early relative to the CDR3; the germline J gene fills the gap. The genes are TRBV5-1 and TRBJ2-3; D may be TRBD1 (5 bases). Germline V CDR1 and CDR2: SGHRS, YFSETQ. The CDR3 loop spans 14 amino acids. Trimming cost V 5 bases and J 2 bases, with 12 bases left between them. The CDR3 bases that were read are TGCGCCAGCAGGAAACAGGATTCCACAGATACG. Protein sequence: CASRKQDSTDT. The whole CDR3 region reads CASRKQDSTDTQYF.

The CDR3 bases that were read are TGCAGTGCTAAACCCAGGGATTCGGCTGTGCACGAG. Translation gives CSAKPRDSAVHE. The CDR3 in its entirety is CSAKPRDSAVHEQYF. The chain is built from TRBV20-1 and TRBJ2-7; D may be TRBD1 (5 bases). The CDR3 extends 3 residues past the end of the read, so its final part is completed from the germline J gene. Germline CDR1 DFQATT, CDR2 SNEGSKA (reference sequence). With 4 bases removed from V and 5 bases from J, the gap between germline ends came to 21 bases. This CDR3 comprises 15 residues.

For this clone: The CDR3 goes on 3 residues after the read ends, and that part is filled in from the germline J gene. V and J are TRBV5-1 and TRBJ1-6; D is undetermined. The CDR3 is 12 residues long. CDR1 is SGHRS, CDR2 YFSETQ, per germline. Trimming cost V 6 bases and J 8 bases, with 9 bases left between them. The CDR3 reads CASNNYDSPLHF. CDR3 bases read: TGCGCCAGCAACAACTACGATTCACCC.

On this clone: The DNA ends 3 residues before the CDR3 does, and the rest of the CDR3 is filled in from the germline J gene. The J gene is TRBJ2-7, the V gene TRBV19; 7 nucleotides align to TRBD1. The CDR3 spans 14 residues. V shed 7 bases and J 6 bases; nucleotides not matched to a gene: 12. Germline CDR1 LNHDA, CDR2 SQIVND (reference sequence). CDR3 in amino acids: CASTVTGMGSEQYF. The DNA read from the CDR3 is TGTGCCAGTACCGTGACAGGGATGGGAAGCGAG.

Partial CDR3 DNA: TGTGCCACCGACTCCGGGACAGGGTTAAGAGAGACC. Amino acids: CATDSGTGLRET. The whole CDR3 sequence reads CATDSGTGLRETQYF. The chain uses TRBV24-1 and TRBJ2-5; 9 bases are a match to TRBD1. The read finishes 3 residues shy of the CDR3 end, and the germline J gene is used to complete it. Losses at the gene ends were 9 bases for V and 4 bases for J; bases not matched to a gene: 11. The CDR3 consists of 15 residues. Germline V gives CDR1 KGHDR, CDR2 SFDVKD.

About this clone: The DNA ends 3 residues before the CDR3 does, and the rest of the CDR3 is filled in from the germline J gene. V is TRBV7-2 and J is TRBJ1-3; 8 positions agree with TRBD1. Germline values: CDR1 SGHTA, CDR2 FQGNSA. J lost 1 base, V lost 2 bases, and 1 base had no gene match. The CDR3 totals 15 residues. CDR3 DNA, as far as it was read: TGTGCCAGCAGCTTACGACAGGGGTCTGGAAACACC. Translation gives CASSLRQGSGNT. The whole CDR3 is CASSLRQGSGNTIYF.

On this clone: The CDR3 goes on 3 residues after the read ends, and that part is filled in from the germline J gene. The rearrangement uses TRBV30 and TRBJ2-1; 13 nucleotides align to TRBD2. Germline V gives CDR1 GTSNPN, CDR2 SVGIG (reference sequence). Trimming took 1 base from V and 9 from J; bases not matched to a gene: 12. This CDR3 spans 17 amino acids. The sequenced CDR3 bases are TGTGCCTGGAGTGCCCGATTGACTAGCGGGGGGTGGGGTGAG. Residues: CAWSARLTSGGWGE. The whole CDR3 sequence is CAWSARLTSGGWGEQFF.

As concerns this clone: The CDR3 end falls 3 residues outside the read, so it is completed with the germline J gene. This chain connects TRBV30 to TRBJ1-5; a possible D gene is TRBD1 (6 bases). Trimming removed 4 bases from V and 6 bases from J, with 10 bases in between. The germline V gene encodes CDR1 GTSNPN and CDR2 SVGIG (reference sequence). This CDR3 is built from 12 residues. CDR3 bases read: TGTGCCTGGAACAGGGTCGGTCAGCCC. It codes for CAWNRVGQP. In full, the CDR3 is CAWNRVGQPQHF.